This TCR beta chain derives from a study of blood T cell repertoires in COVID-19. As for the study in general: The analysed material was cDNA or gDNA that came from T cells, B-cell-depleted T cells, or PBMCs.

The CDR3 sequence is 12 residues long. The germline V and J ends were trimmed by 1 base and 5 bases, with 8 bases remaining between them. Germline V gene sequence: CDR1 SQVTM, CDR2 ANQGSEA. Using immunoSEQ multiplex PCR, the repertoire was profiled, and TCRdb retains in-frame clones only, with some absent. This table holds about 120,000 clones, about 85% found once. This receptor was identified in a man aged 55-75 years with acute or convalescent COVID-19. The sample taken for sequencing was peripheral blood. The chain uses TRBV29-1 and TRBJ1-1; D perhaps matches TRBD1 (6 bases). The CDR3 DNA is TGCAGCGTTGAAGCAGGGGTTACTGAAGCTTTCTTT. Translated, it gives CSVEAGVTEAFF.